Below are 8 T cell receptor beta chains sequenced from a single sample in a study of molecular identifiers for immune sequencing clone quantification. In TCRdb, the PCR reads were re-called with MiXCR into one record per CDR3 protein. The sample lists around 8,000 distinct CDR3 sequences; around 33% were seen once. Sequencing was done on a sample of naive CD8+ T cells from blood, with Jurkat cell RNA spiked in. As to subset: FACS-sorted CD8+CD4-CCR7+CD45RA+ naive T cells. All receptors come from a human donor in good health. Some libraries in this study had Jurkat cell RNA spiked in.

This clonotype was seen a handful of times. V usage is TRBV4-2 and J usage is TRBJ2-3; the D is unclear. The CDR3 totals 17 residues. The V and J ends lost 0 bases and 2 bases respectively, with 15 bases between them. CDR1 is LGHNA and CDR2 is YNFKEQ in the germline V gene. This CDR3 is CASSQETLTRITDTQYF. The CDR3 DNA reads TGTGCCAGCAGCCAAGAAACTCTGACCAGGATCACAGATACGCAGTATTTT.

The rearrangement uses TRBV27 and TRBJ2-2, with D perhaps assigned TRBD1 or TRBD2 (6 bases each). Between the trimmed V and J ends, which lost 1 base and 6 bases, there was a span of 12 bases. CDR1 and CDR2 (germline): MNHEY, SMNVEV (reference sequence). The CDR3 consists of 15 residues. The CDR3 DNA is TGTGCCAGCAGTTTATGGGGGGCCCCGCCCGGGGAGCTGTTTTTT. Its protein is CASSLWGAPPGELFF.

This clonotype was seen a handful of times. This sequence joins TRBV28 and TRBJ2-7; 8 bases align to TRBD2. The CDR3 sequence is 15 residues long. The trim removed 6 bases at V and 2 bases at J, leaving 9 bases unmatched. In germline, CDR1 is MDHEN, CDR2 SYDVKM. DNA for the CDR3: TGTGCCAGCAGCCCCCGGCGGGAGGTCACCTACGAGCAGTACTTC. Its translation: CASSPRREVTYEQYF.

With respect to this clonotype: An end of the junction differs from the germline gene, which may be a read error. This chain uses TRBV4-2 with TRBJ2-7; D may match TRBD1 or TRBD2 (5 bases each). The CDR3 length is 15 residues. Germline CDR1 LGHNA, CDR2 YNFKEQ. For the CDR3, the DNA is TGTGCCAACAGCCAAGAAGATCTGTTGGGACGCGAGCAGTACTTC. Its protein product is CANSQEDLLGREQYF.

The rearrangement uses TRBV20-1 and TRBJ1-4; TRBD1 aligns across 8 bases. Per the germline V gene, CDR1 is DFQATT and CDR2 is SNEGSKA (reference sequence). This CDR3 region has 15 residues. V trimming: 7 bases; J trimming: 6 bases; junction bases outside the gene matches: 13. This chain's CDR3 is CSVQTGESTYEKLFF. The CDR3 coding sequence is TGCAGTGTTCAGACAGGGGAGTCGACTTATGAAAAACTGTTTTTT.

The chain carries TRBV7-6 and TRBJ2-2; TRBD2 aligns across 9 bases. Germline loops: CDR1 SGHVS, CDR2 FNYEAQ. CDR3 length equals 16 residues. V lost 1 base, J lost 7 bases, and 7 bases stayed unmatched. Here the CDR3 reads CASSLVLAGVDGELFF. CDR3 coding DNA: TGTGCCAGCAGCTTAGTATTAGCGGGAGTTGACGGGGAGCTGTTTTTT.

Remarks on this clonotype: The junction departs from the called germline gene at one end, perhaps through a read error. The CDR3 region has the DNA TGTGCCGGCAGCTCGGGGGGTGGTGCTCGTTCCTACGAGCAGTACTTC. Protein sequence: CAGSSGGGARSYEQYF. The chain couples TRBV7-2 to TRBJ2-7; TRBD2 matches 7 bases. Germline assignment: CDR1 SGHTA and CDR2 FQGNSA. The CDR3 covers 16 residues.

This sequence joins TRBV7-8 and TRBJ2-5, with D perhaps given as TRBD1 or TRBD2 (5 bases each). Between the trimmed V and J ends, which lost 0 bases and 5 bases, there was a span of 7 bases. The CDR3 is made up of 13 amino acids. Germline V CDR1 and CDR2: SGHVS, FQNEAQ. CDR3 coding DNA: TGTGCCAGCAGCTTAGCGTGGGGGGAGACCCAGTACTTC. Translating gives CASSLAWGETQYF.